Listed below are T cell receptor beta chains from one sample, sequenced in a study of cytomegalovirus exposure and HLA in healthy donors. Only in-frame clones appear in the TCRdb table, and some are missing; sequencing was by immunoSEQ multiplex PCR. The repertoire holds some 210,000 clones, with around 90% as singletons. Sequenced sample: PBMCs. These receptors all stem from a woman aged 18-29 years in good health and CMV-seropositive. The CDR3 runs from the conserved cysteine through the conserved F or W. Each record gives: V gene, CDR3 length, J gene, clone size, D gene, CDR3 protein, CDR3 DNA. The D gene is left open where the match is weak. The size of a clone is reported for some rows only, either as once, few or many, or as a class for expanded clones.

v_call: TRBV4-2
cdr3_length: 14
j_call: TRBJ2-3
clone_size: NA
d_call: TRBD2
cdr3_aa: CASSPGLAPDTQYF
cdr3_nt: TGTGCCAGCAGCCCGGGACTAGCCCCAGATACGCAGTATTTT

v_call: TRBV9
cdr3_length: 14
j_call: TRBJ2-3
clone_size: NA
d_call: TRBD1
cdr3_aa: CASSGDLDRVPQYF
cdr3_nt: TGTGCCAGCAGCGGAGACCTGGACAGGGTTCCGCAGTATTTT

v_call: TRBV29-1
cdr3_length: 16
j_call: TRBJ2-3
clone_size: NA
d_call: TRBD1
cdr3_aa: CSARGGRGQGTDTQYF
cdr3_nt: TGCAGCGCCCGTGGGGGGAGGGGACAGGGAACAGATACGCAGTATTTT

v_call: TRBV27
cdr3_length: 17
j_call: TRBJ1-4
clone_size: NA
d_call: TRBD1
cdr3_aa: CASSLSPTGGLREKLFF
cdr3_nt: TGTGCCAGCAGTTTATCCCCGACAGGGGGCTTAAGGGAAAAACTGTTTTTT

v_call: TRBV9
cdr3_length: 14
j_call: TRBJ1-4
clone_size: NA
d_call: NA
cdr3_aa: CASSFDGKGEKLFF
cdr3_nt: TGTGCCAGCAGCTTTGACGGCAAGGGGGAAAAACTGTTTTTT

v_call: TRBV7-6
cdr3_length: 13
j_call: TRBJ2-5
clone_size: NA
d_call: TRBD1
cdr3_aa: CASSGQERGTQYF
cdr3_nt: TGTGCCAGCAGCGGACAGGAAAGGGGGACCCAGTACTTC

v_call: TRBV18
cdr3_length: 16
j_call: TRBJ1-5
clone_size: NA
d_call: NA
cdr3_aa: CASSPSGRGGNQPQHF
cdr3_nt: TGTGCCAGCTCACCAAGCGGCAGGGGCGGCAATCAGCCCCAGCATTTT

v_call: TRBV5-5
cdr3_length: 15
j_call: TRBJ1-4
clone_size: NA
d_call: NA
cdr3_aa: CASSSGATLREKLFF
cdr3_nt: TGTGCCAGCAGCTCCGGAGCCACATTAAGGGAAAAACTGTTTTTT

v_call: TRBV27
cdr3_length: 14
j_call: TRBJ2-1
clone_size: NA
d_call: TRBD2
cdr3_aa: CASARSGSYNEQFF
cdr3_nt: TGTGCCAGCGCGCGAAGCGGGAGCTACAATGAGCAGTTCTTC

v_call: TRBV10-2
cdr3_length: 13
j_call: TRBJ2-1
clone_size: NA
d_call: NA
cdr3_aa: CASTETSYNEQFF
cdr3_nt: TGCGCCAGCACGGAGACCTCCTACAATGAGCAGTTCTTC

v_call: TRBV5-6
cdr3_length: 15
j_call: TRBJ2-2
clone_size: NA
d_call: TRBD1
cdr3_aa: CASSYRQGYPGELFF
cdr3_nt: TGTGCCAGCAGCTACAGACAGGGTTATCCCGGGGAGCTGTTTTTT

v_call: TRBV10-3
cdr3_length: 14
j_call: TRBJ1-1
clone_size: NA
d_call: NA
cdr3_aa: CAIRGGSEQGEAFF
cdr3_nt: TGTGCCATCCGGGGCGGATCAGAACAGGGAGAAGCTTTCTTT

v_call: TRBV7-2
cdr3_length: 14
j_call: TRBJ2-7
clone_size: NA
d_call: NA
cdr3_aa: CASSPRRGAYEQYF
cdr3_nt: TGTGCCAGCAGCCCTCGACGCGGCGCCTACGAGCAGTACTTC

v_call: TRBV29-1
cdr3_length: 13
j_call: TRBJ2-3
clone_size: NA
d_call: TRBD1
cdr3_aa: CSVPGTGTDTQYF
cdr3_nt: TGCAGCGTTCCTGGGACAGGGACAGATACGCAGTATTTT

v_call: TRBV6-5
cdr3_length: 15
j_call: TRBJ2-1
clone_size: NA
d_call: TRBD1
cdr3_aa: CASSLGQGSGNEQFF
cdr3_nt: TGTGCCAGCAGCCTGGGACAGGGGAGTGGGAATGAGCAGTTCTTC

v_call: TRBV25-1
cdr3_length: 15
j_call: TRBJ2-7
clone_size: few
d_call: NA
cdr3_aa: CASSDGTASSYEQYF
cdr3_nt: TGTGCCAGCAGTGATGGCACAGCCAGCTCCTACGAGCAGTACTTC

v_call: TRBV7-9
cdr3_length: 17
j_call: TRBJ2-5
clone_size: few
d_call: NA
cdr3_aa: CASSLAGRQWHQETQYF
cdr3_nt: TGTGCCAGCAGCTTAGCGGGGCGACAGTGGCACCAAGAGACCCAGTACTTC

v_call: TRBV2
cdr3_length: 17
j_call: TRBJ2-3
clone_size: once
d_call: NA
cdr3_aa: CASSEALGSTLSDTQYF
cdr3_nt: TGTGCCAGCAGTGAAGCGCTAGGCAGTACATTATCGGATACGCAGTATTTT

v_call: TRBV29-1
cdr3_length: 16
j_call: TRBJ2-5
clone_size: NA
d_call: TRBD2
cdr3_aa: CSVENRFSGAQETQYF
cdr3_nt: TGCAGCGTTGAAAATCGGTTTAGCGGGGCTCAAGAGACCCAGTACTTC

v_call: TRBV2
cdr3_length: 15
j_call: TRBJ1-5
clone_size: NA
d_call: NA
cdr3_aa: CASSEAAGRGQPQHF
cdr3_nt: TGTGCCAGCAGTGAAGCAGCAGGAAGGGGTCAGCCCCAGCATTTT

v_call: TRBV9
cdr3_length: 17
j_call: TRBJ1-1
clone_size: NA
d_call: TRBD1
cdr3_aa: CASSAQQGTTMSSEAFF
cdr3_nt: TGTGCCAGCAGCGCGCAACAGGGGACAACTATGTCTTCTGAAGCTTTCTTT

v_call: TRBV27
cdr3_length: 15
j_call: TRBJ1-5
clone_size: NA
d_call: TRBD1
cdr3_aa: CASSLSSFRGQPQHF
cdr3_nt: TGTGCCAGCAGTTTATCCTCCTTCAGGGGGCAGCCCCAGCATTTT

v_call: TRBV5-4
cdr3_length: 15
j_call: TRBJ2-2
clone_size: NA
d_call: NA
cdr3_aa: CASSFGATNTGELFF
cdr3_nt: TGTGCCAGCAGCTTTGGGGCCACAAACACCGGGGAGCTGTTTTTT

v_call: TRBV27
cdr3_length: 14
j_call: TRBJ1-1
clone_size: once
d_call: TRBD1
cdr3_aa: CASSTTGGGTEAFF
cdr3_nt: TGTGCCAGCAGTACCACAGGGGGGGGCACTGAAGCTTTCTTT

v_call: TRBV5-1
cdr3_length: 15
j_call: TRBJ2-1
clone_size: NA
d_call: TRBD2
cdr3_aa: CASSLSGSSYNEQFF
cdr3_nt: TGCGCCAGCAGCTTAAGCGGGAGCTCCTACAATGAGCAGTTCTTC

v_call: TRBV9
cdr3_length: 14
j_call: TRBJ1-2
clone_size: NA
d_call: NA
cdr3_aa: CASSVGPGNYGYTF
cdr3_nt: TGTGCCAGCAGCGTAGGCCCAGGGAACTATGGCTACACCTTC

v_call: TRBV6-6
cdr3_length: 15
j_call: TRBJ1-1
clone_size: NA
d_call: NA
cdr3_aa: CASSWGRGEETEAFF
cdr3_nt: TGTGCCAGCAGTTGGGGGAGGGGGGAGGAGACTGAAGCTTTCTTT

v_call: TRBV6-6
cdr3_length: 16
j_call: TRBJ2-3
clone_size: once
d_call: NA
cdr3_aa: CASRAPGETFADTQYF
cdr3_nt: TGTGCCAGCAGGGCCCCCGGGGAGACCTTTGCCGATACGCAGTATTTT

v_call: TRBV6-1
cdr3_length: 14
j_call: TRBJ2-5
clone_size: NA
d_call: NA
cdr3_aa: CATLQRRGQETQYF
cdr3_nt: TGTGCCACCCTACAACGGCGGGGCCAAGAGACCCAGTACTTC

v_call: TRBV5-4
cdr3_length: 13
j_call: TRBJ1-2
clone_size: NA
d_call: NA
cdr3_aa: CASSFRGGYGYTF
cdr3_nt: TGTGCCAGCAGCTTCCGGGGGGGCTATGGCTACACCTTC

v_call: TRBV29-1
cdr3_length: 14
j_call: TRBJ2-5
clone_size: once
d_call: NA
cdr3_aa: CSVASDLPQETQYF
cdr3_nt: TGCAGCGTTGCGTCCGACTTACCCCAAGAGACCCAGTACTTC

v_call: TRBV5-1
cdr3_length: 17
j_call: TRBJ2-1
clone_size: NA
d_call: NA
cdr3_aa: CASSLGANEVPNNEQFF
cdr3_nt: TGCGCCAGCAGCTTGGGAGCGAACGAGGTACCCAACAATGAGCAGTTCTTC

v_call: TRBV11-2
cdr3_length: 15
j_call: TRBJ2-2
clone_size: NA
d_call: TRBD1
cdr3_aa: CASSLAGTGAGELFF
cdr3_nt: TGTGCCAGCAGCTTAGCCGGGACAGGGGCCGGGGAGCTGTTTTTT

v_call: TRBV6-6
cdr3_length: 15
j_call: TRBJ2-7
clone_size: NA
d_call: TRBD2
cdr3_aa: CASSVGTSGIYEQYF
cdr3_nt: TGTGCCAGCAGTGTAGGGACTAGCGGGATCTACGAGCAGTACTTC

v_call: TRBV11-2
cdr3_length: 17
j_call: TRBJ2-1
clone_size: NA
d_call: NA
cdr3_aa: CASSLQSSGTIYNEQFF
cdr3_nt: TGTGCCAGCAGCTTACAGTCGAGCGGAACGATCTACAATGAGCAGTTCTTC

v_call: TRBV9
cdr3_length: 14
j_call: TRBJ2-3
clone_size: NA
d_call: NA
cdr3_aa: CASSVDGSTDTQYF
cdr3_nt: TGTGCCAGCAGCGTAGACGGTAGCACAGATACGCAGTATTTT

v_call: TRBV5-1
cdr3_length: 15
j_call: TRBJ1-4
clone_size: once
d_call: TRBD1
cdr3_aa: CASSSGTGGNEKLFF
cdr3_nt: TGCGCCAGCAGCTCCGGGACAGGGGGAAATGAAAAACTGTTTTTT

v_call: TRBV25-1
cdr3_length: 16
j_call: TRBJ2-2
clone_size: few
d_call: TRBD2
cdr3_aa: CASSWLAGVSTGELFF
cdr3_nt: TGTGCCAGCAGTTGGTTAGCGGGAGTTAGCACCGGGGAGCTGTTTTTT

v_call: TRBV27
cdr3_length: 16
j_call: TRBJ1-1
clone_size: NA
d_call: TRBD1
cdr3_aa: CASSVGTGARGTEAFF
cdr3_nt: TGTGCCAGCAGTGTCGGGACAGGGGCCCGGGGGACTGAAGCTTTCTTT

v_call: TRBV5-6
cdr3_length: 12
j_call: TRBJ1-1
clone_size: NA
d_call: NA
cdr3_aa: CASSFLSTEAFF
cdr3_nt: TGTGCCAGCAGCTTTCTAAGCACTGAAGCTTTCTTT

v_call: TRBV27
cdr3_length: 13
j_call: TRBJ1-1
clone_size: NA
d_call: TRBD1
cdr3_aa: CATRDRGDTEAFF
cdr3_nt: TGTGCCACCCGGGACAGGGGGGACACTGAAGCTTTCTTT

v_call: TRBV30
cdr3_length: 15
j_call: TRBJ1-5
clone_size: NA
d_call: NA
cdr3_aa: CAGSGGAHSNQPQHF
cdr3_nt: TGTGCCGGCTCTGGGGGGGCCCATAGCAATCAGCCCCAGCATTTT

v_call: TRBV20-1
cdr3_length: 11
j_call: TRBJ2-7
clone_size: NA
d_call: NA
cdr3_aa: CSALESREQYF
cdr3_nt: TGCAGTGCCCTTGAGTCGCGCGAGCAGTACTTC

v_call: TRBV5-1
cdr3_length: 12
j_call: TRBJ1-4
clone_size: NA
d_call: NA
cdr3_aa: CASSSGNEKLFF
cdr3_nt: TGCGCCAGCAGCTCGGGTAATGAAAAACTGTTTTTT

v_call: TRBV7-9
cdr3_length: 17
j_call: TRBJ1-3
clone_size: NA
d_call: NA
cdr3_aa: CASSPDFGTPPGNTIYF
cdr3_nt: TGTGCCAGCAGCCCGGACTTTGGGACACCCCCGGGAAACACCATATATTTT

v_call: TRBV5-1
cdr3_length: 15
j_call: TRBJ1-5
clone_size: NA
d_call: TRBD1
cdr3_aa: CASSLAGQGGQPQHF
cdr3_nt: TGCGCCAGCAGCTTGGCCGGACAGGGAGGTCAGCCCCAGCATTTT

v_call: TRBV6-6
cdr3_length: 15
j_call: TRBJ2-7
clone_size: NA
d_call: TRBD2
cdr3_aa: CASSYGAQRGNEQYF
cdr3_nt: TGTGCCAGCAGTTACGGGGCCCAGCGGGGGAACGAGCAGTACTTC

v_call: TRBV9
cdr3_length: 17
j_call: TRBJ1-2
clone_size: few
d_call: TRBD1
cdr3_aa: CASSATIQGAGSLGYTF
cdr3_nt: TGTGCCAGCAGCGCTACTATACAGGGGGCTGGCTCCCTAGGCTACACCTTC

v_call: TRBV29-1
cdr3_length: 9
j_call: TRBJ2-1
clone_size: NA
d_call: NA
cdr3_aa: CSVGQVQFF
cdr3_nt: TGCAGCGTTGGACAGGTGCAGTTCTTC

v_call: TRBV2
cdr3_length: 16
j_call: TRBJ2-3
clone_size: NA
d_call: NA
cdr3_aa: CASSEWEIGLTDTQYF
cdr3_nt: TGTGCCAGCAGTGAGTGGGAGATTGGACTAACAGATACGCAGTATTTT

v_call: TRBV28
cdr3_length: 19
j_call: TRBJ2-3
clone_size: NA
d_call: TRBD2
cdr3_aa: CASRPWREVATPITDTQYF
cdr3_nt: TGTGCCAGCAGGCCGTGGCGGGAGGTCGCCACTCCAATCACAGATACGCAGTATTTT

v_call: TRBV29-1
cdr3_length: 13
j_call: TRBJ2-7
clone_size: NA
d_call: TRBD1
cdr3_aa: CSVPDRGNREQYF
cdr3_nt: TGCAGCGTCCCTGACAGGGGGAACCGCGAGCAGTACTTC

v_call: TRBV27
cdr3_length: 15
j_call: TRBJ2-7
clone_size: NA
d_call: TRBD2
cdr3_aa: CASAKEASGRYEQYF
cdr3_nt: TGTGCCTCTGCAAAAGAGGCTAGCGGACGGTACGAGCAGTACTTC

v_call: TRBV7-8
cdr3_length: 13
j_call: TRBJ2-1
clone_size: once
d_call: NA
cdr3_aa: CASSPPLANEQFF
cdr3_nt: TGTGCCAGCAGCCCCCCCCTTGCGAATGAGCAGTTCTTC

v_call: TRBV6-5
cdr3_length: 15
j_call: TRBJ2-7
clone_size: NA
d_call: TRBD1
cdr3_aa: CASIKTTGSSYEQYF
cdr3_nt: TGTGCCAGCATCAAAACGACAGGGAGCTCCTACGAGCAGTACTTC

v_call: TRBV7-9
cdr3_length: 14
j_call: TRBJ2-7
clone_size: NA
d_call: TRBD1
cdr3_aa: CASSLDRGLNEQYF
cdr3_nt: TGTGCCAGCAGCTTAGACAGGGGGCTCAACGAGCAGTACTTC

v_call: TRBV6-6
cdr3_length: 15
j_call: TRBJ1-5
clone_size: NA
d_call: TRBD1
cdr3_aa: CASSPPDRSGQPQHF
cdr3_nt: TGTGCCAGCAGCCCACCGGACAGGTCTGGTCAGCCCCAGCATTTT

v_call: TRBV7-3
cdr3_length: 17
j_call: TRBJ2-1
clone_size: NA
d_call: TRBD2
cdr3_aa: CASSLAGGPTVGYEQFF
cdr3_nt: TGTGCCAGCAGCTTAGCGGGAGGGCCCACGGTAGGCTATGAGCAGTTCTTC

v_call: TRBV11-2
cdr3_length: 14
j_call: TRBJ1-5
clone_size: NA
d_call: NA
cdr3_aa: CASSPLQINQPQHF
cdr3_nt: TGTGCCAGCAGCCCCTTACAAATCAATCAGCCCCAGCATTTT